Presented here are 4 T cell receptor beta chains from one specimen sequenced in a study of post-analysis software for immune sequencing data. Overall study results and limits: With TRBV5-6, TRBV5-1 and TRBV20-1 included, about five TRBV segments were more frequent in patients than in controls.

These TCRs are of unknown antigen specificity. Unique molecular identifiers featured in each of the TCR beta cDNA libraries. TCRdb recomputed calls from the PCR reads with MiXCR, one row per CDR3 protein. Of some 800,000 distinct CDR3 sequences in the sample, roughly 50% are singletons; the top ten hold around 4.7%. The sequencing sample was made of blood. The receptor set was obtained from a girl between 5 and 17 years old with multiple sclerosis.

The chain has TRBV5-6 and TRBJ1-2; D gene ambiguous. CDR1 SGHDT and CDR2 YYEEEE come from the germline V gene. V was cut by 7 bases and J by 4 bases, with 20 bases left in between. CDR3 length equals 15 residues. CDR3 sequence (DNA): TGTGCCAGCCAGGACGAGACCTATGATGGCTATGGCTACACCTTC. The encoded protein is CASQDETYDGYGYTF.

Only a few counts were recorded for this clonotype. The chain uses TRBV7-9 and TRBJ2-3; 7 positions match TRBD1. Germline assignment: CDR1 SEHNR and CDR2 FQNEAQ (reference sequence). This CDR3 spans 14 amino acids. V shed 3 bases, J shed 2 bases, and the junction held 2 bases outside the gene matches. The CDR3 region has the DNA TGTGCCAGCAGCTTCGACAGGGACACAGATACGCAGTATTTT. Protein: CASSFDRDTDTQYF.

The rearrangement uses TRBV5-1 and TRBJ2-7; 8 nucleotides align to TRBD1. The CDR3 is made up of 15 amino acids. Germline lookup yields CDR1 SGHRS and CDR2 YFSETQ. Losses at the gene ends were 4 bases for V and 2 bases for J; bases not matched to a gene: 8. CDR3 loop: CASSPTDRDAYEQYF. The DNA of the CDR3 is TGCGCCAGCAGCCCGACGGACAGGGATGCCTACGAGCAGTACTTC.

The chain carries TRBV2 and TRBJ1-4, with 8 nucleotides matching TRBD1. Trimming removed 5 bases from V and 3 bases from J; junction bases left unmatched: 8. Germline lookup yields CDR1 SNHLY and CDR2 FYNNEI. The length of the CDR3 is 16 residues. The DNA for the CDR3 is TGTGCCAGCAGTATCGCAGGGGGCATGGCTAATGAAAAACTGTTTTTT. Its translation: CASSIAGGMANEKLFF.